These 12 T cell receptor beta chains share one sample of origin, sequenced in a study of cytomegalovirus exposure and HLA in healthy donors. 13 Jbeta primers and 60 Vbeta primers were used for the PCR. The method was immunoSEQ multiplex PCR; TCRdb's version includes in-frame clones alone and lacks a portion of them. The data contain some 160,000 clones, 76% of them seen just once; the ten biggest clones take up roughly 1.8%. The specimen was PBMCs. The receptors were gathered from a woman aged 40 to 50 in good health and CMV-seronegative.

This clone occurred once. This rearrangement joins TRBV6-5 to TRBJ2-2; unclear D gene. CDR1 and CDR2 from the germline V gene are MNHEY and SVGAGI. CDR3 length: 14 residues. Deletions cut 7 bases from V and 3 bases from J, with 12 bases between. As DNA, the CDR3 is TGTGCCAGCAAGTTGAATCGGGACACCGGGGAGCTGTTTTTT. Translation gives CASKLNRDTGELFF.

This sequence joins TRBV2 and TRBJ1-2, with D possibly matching TRBD1 (5 bases). With 3 bases removed from V and 8 bases from J, the gap between germline ends came to 22 bases. This CDR3 comprises 16 residues. Germline V gene sequence: CDR1 SNHLY, CDR2 FYNNEI. The CDR3 sequence: CASSERGGDDLRGYTF. CDR3 nucleotide sequence: TGTGCCAGCAGTGAGCGGGGGGGGGATGACCTACGGGGCTACACCTTC.

V usage is TRBV5-1 and J usage is TRBJ2-1; the D gene is possibly TRBD1 (6 bases). The CDR3 runs to 16 residues. Trimming removed 0 bases from V and 1 base from J, with 11 bases in between. The germline V gene has CDR1 SGHRS and CDR2 YFSETQ. The CDR3: CASSLGGQGSYNEQFF. The CDR3 region has the DNA TGCGCCAGCAGCTTGGGCGGGCAGGGGTCCTACAATGAGCAGTTCTTC.

V is TRBV6-1 and J is TRBJ2-7, with D possibly being TRBD1 (7 bases). V shed 6 bases and J shed 2 bases, with 11 bases lying between them. The germline CDR1 and CDR2 sequences are MNHNS and SASEGT. This CDR3 contains 13 residues. The CDR3 loop is CASSAGQTYEQYF. The CDR3, as DNA: TGTGCCAGCAGCGCGGGACAGACCTACGAGCAGTACTTC.

In regard to this clone: The junction shows a germline mismatch at one end, possibly a read error. The rearrangement links TRBV7-9 to TRBJ2-1, with no clear D. CDR3 length: 13 residues. The germline V gene encodes CDR1 SEHNR and CDR2 FQNEAQ (reference sequence). CDR3 coding DNA: TGTTCCAGCAGCTTCCAGTCCTACAATGAGCAGTTCTTC. Protein: CSSSFQSYNEQFF.

This clone turned up a few times. This chain connects TRBV5-4 to TRBJ2-3; TRBD1 aligns across 8 bases. Per the germline V gene, CDR1 is SGHNT and CDR2 is YYREEE (reference sequence). The trim removed 0 bases at V and 3 bases at J, leaving 6 bases unmatched. This CDR3 contains 16 residues. CDR3 region: CASSLGGQGATDTQYF. CDR3 nucleotides: TGTGCCAGCAGCTTGGGGGGTCAGGGGGCTACAGATACGCAGTATTTT.

The chain carries TRBV5-1 and TRBJ2-2; D not resolved. Per the germline V gene, CDR1 is SGHRS and CDR2 is YFSETQ. This CDR3 is 18 amino acids long. V gave up 2 bases and J gave up 2 bases, with 19 bases separating them. As DNA, the CDR3 is TGCGCCAGCAGCTTCGCCCCCCTCGGCGGAGCCAACACCGGGGAGCTGTTTTTT. Its translation is CASSFAPLGGANTGELFF.

This sequence joins TRBV18 and TRBJ1-4, with TRBD1 identical over 8 bases. This CDR3 is built from 15 residues. Germline CDR1 KGHSH, CDR2 LQKENI. J lost 4 bases, V lost 3 bases, and 4 bases had no gene match. The CDR3 loop reads CASSPPGQDNEKLFF. The CDR3 nucleotides read TGTGCCAGCTCACCTCCGGGACAGGATAATGAAAAACTGTTTTTT.

The chain carries TRBV11-2 and TRBJ2-7, with TRBD1 matching over 8 bases. The V gene end was trimmed by 6 bases and the J gene end by 4 bases; junction bases not matched to a gene: 2. The CDR3 runs 12 residues. Per germline, CDR1 SGHAT and CDR2 FQNNGV. CDR3 nucleotides: TGTGCCAGCAGTCGACAGGGGTACGAGCAGTACTTC. It encodes CASSRQGYEQYF.

The V and J genes are TRBV28 and TRBJ1-2; no definite D call. The CDR3 spans 12 residues. Between the trimmed V and J ends, which lost 6 bases and 5 bases, there was a span of 10 bases. Germline assignment: CDR1 MDHEN and CDR2 SYDVKM. CDR3 nucleotides: TGTGCCAGCAGCCTCTCTCGGTATGGCTACACCTTC. This gives the protein CASSLSRYGYTF.

This clone showed up just a few times. The chain joins TRBV7-8 to TRBJ2-5; D possibly corresponds to TRBD2 (6 bases). Germline CDR1 SGHVS, CDR2 FQNEAQ. The CDR3 contains 13 residues. Trimming removed 8 bases at V and 3 bases at J, with 13 bases between. In nucleotides, the CDR3 is TGTGCCAGCCGTACCCGACTAGAAGAGACCCAGTACTTC. It yields the protein CASRTRLEETQYF.

This rearrangement joins TRBV2 to TRBJ2-3, with TRBD2 matching over 10 bases. Per the germline V gene, CDR1 is SNHLY and CDR2 is FYNNEI. The CDR3 totals 17 residues. V lost 11 bases to trimming and J lost 3 bases; unmatched junction nucleotides: 17. The CDR3 protein is CARALGASGRVTDTQYF. The CDR3 bases are TGTGCCCGAGCACTGGGGGCTAGCGGGAGAGTTACAGATACGCAGTATTTT.